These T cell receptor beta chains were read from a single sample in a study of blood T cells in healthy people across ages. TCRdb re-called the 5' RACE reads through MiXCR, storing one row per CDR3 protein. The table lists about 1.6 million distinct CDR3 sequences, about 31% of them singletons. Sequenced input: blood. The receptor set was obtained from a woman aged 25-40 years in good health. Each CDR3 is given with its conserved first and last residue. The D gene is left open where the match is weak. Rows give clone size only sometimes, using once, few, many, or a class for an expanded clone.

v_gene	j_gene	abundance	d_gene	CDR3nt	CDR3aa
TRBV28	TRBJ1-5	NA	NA	TGTGCCACCACAGGGCCCTCGGGGCGCAATCAGCCCCAGCATTTT	CATTGPSGRNQPQHF
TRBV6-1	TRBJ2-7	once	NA	TGTGCCAGCCGCGGGGTCAACGAGCAGTACTTC	CASRGVNEQYF
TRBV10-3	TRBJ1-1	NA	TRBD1	TGTGCCACCGGGGACAGCGTGAACACTGAAGCTTTCTTT	CATGDSVNTEAFF
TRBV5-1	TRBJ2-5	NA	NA	TGCGCCAGCAGCTTAGGGGATCGCGGGGCGGAGACCCAGTACTTC	CASSLGDRGAETQYF
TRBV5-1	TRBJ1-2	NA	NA	TGCGCCAGCAGCTACCCTTACACCGGGGACCGGGACTATGGCTACACCTTC	CASSYPYTGDRDYGYTF
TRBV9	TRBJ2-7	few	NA	TGTGCCAGCAGCGACCGGGACTTAAGCTCCTACGAGCAGTACTTC	CASSDRDLSSYEQYF
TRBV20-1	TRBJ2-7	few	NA	TGCAGTGCTAGAGATCTAGCAGGGCCTATTAGCGAGCAGTACTTC	CSARDLAGPISEQYF
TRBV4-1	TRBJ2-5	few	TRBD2	TGCGCCAGCAGCCAAATTAGCGGGGGGATCCAAGAGACCCAGTACTTC	CASSQISGGIQETQYF
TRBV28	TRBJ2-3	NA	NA	TGTGCCAGCAGCGGAGTCCTAGCGCCTAGCACAGATACGCAGTATTTT	CASSGVLAPSTDTQYF
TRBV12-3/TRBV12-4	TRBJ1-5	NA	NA	TGTGCCAGCAGCTCCGTAGGGGGAGGGGGGCATCAGCCCCAGCATTTT	CASSSVGGGGHQPQHF
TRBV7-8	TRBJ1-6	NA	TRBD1	TGTGCCAGCAGCTTAGCGGGACAGGGGACTTCACCCCTCCACTTT	CASSLAGQGTSPLHF
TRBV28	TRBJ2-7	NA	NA	TGTGCCAGCACTTCATCCCCTGGGGGAGACGAGCAGTACTTC	CASTSSPGGDEQYF
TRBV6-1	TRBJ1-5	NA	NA	TGTGCCAGCAGGAGGGCCTCAAATGGCCAGCCCCAGCATTTT	CASRRASNGQPQHF
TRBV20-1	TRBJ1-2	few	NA	TGCAGTGCTAGTCCCGGCAGAACTAACTATGGCTACACCTTC	CSASPGRTNYGYTF
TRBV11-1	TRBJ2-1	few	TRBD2	TGTGCCAGCAGCTTAGCTAGCGGGGGGGCCCGGCAGTTCTTC	CASSLASGGARQFF
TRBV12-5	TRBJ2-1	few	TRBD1	TGTGCTAGTGCCCCCAGGACAGGGAGCTCCTACAATGAGCAGTTCTTC	CASAPRTGSSYNEQFF
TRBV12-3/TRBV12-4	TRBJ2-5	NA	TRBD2	TGTGCCAGCAGTTTAGCGATACAGCGGGGGGGCCGTTGGGAGACCCAGTACTTC	CASSLAIQRGGRWETQYF
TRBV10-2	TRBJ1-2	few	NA	TGCGCCAGCAGTGAGTCGATCGGGGGCCTTGGCTACACCTTC	CASSESIGGLGYTF
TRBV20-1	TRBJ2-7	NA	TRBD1	TGCAGTGCTAGAGATAGGGGACAGGGGCCGCTTGCGTACTTC	CSARDRGQGPLAYF
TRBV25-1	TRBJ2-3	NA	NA	TGTGCCAGCAGGGCTTACCTCAGCACAGATACGCAGTATTTT	CASRAYLSTDTQYF
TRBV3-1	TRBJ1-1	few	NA	TGTGCCAGCAGCCAAGATTGGGGTTTGGGCACTGAAGCTTTCTTT	CASSQDWGLGTEAFF
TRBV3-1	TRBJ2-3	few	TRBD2	TGTGCCAGCAGCCAAGTCTATCAACTAGCGGGACCCGCCGGCGTAGATACGCAGTATTTT	CASSQVYQLAGPAGVDTQYF
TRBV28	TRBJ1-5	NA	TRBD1	TGTGCCAGCAGTCCGTCAGGGGGCTGGGGCAATCAGCCCCAGCATTTT	CASSPSGGWGNQPQHF
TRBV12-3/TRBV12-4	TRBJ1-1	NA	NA	TGTGCCAGCAGAGGGGGTCCTGAAGCTTTCTTT	CASRGGPEAFF
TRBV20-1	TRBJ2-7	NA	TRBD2	TGCAGTGCTAGAGATCCGCTGACTAGCGTACACGAGCAGTACTTC	CSARDPLTSVHEQYF
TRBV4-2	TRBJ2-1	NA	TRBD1	TGTGCCAGCAGGCGCCGGGACAGGGATAAGGATGAGCAGTTCTTC	CASRRRDRDKDEQFF
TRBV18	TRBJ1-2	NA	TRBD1	TGTGCCAGCTCACCCCGAAGAGCGGACAGGGACAGGGGCTACACCTTC	CASSPRRADRDRGYTF
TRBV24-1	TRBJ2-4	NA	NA	TGTGCCACCAGTGATTTGGAGATGGGAGCTAGCGCTACCAAAAACATTCAGTACTTC	CATSDLEMGASATKNIQYF
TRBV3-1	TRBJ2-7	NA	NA	TGTGCCAGCAGCCAGGGACGCGGGGTCGAGCAGTACTTC	CASSQGRGVEQYF
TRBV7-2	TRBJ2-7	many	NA	TGTGCCAGCAGCCTCCTTGGGTCCGCCGAGCAGTACTTC	CASSLLGSAEQYF
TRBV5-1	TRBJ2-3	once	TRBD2	TGCGCCAGCAGCCCGATAGCTAGCGGGACGGGAGATACGCAGTATTTT	CASSPIASGTGDTQYF
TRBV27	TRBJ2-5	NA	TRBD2	TGTGCCAGCAGTTTAATCTTAGCGGGAGTTCGAGAGACCCAGTACTTC	CASSLILAGVRETQYF
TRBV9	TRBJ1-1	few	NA	TGTGCCAGCAGCGCAACCCCGGTCAACGGGGACACTGAAGCTTTCTTT	CASSATPVNGDTEAFF
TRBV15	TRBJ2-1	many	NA	TGTGCCACCAGCAGAGATCCAGCGAGCTCCTACAATGAGCAGTTCTTC	CATSRDPASSYNEQFF
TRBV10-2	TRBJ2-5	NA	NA	TGCGCCAGCAGTGTGAAAGGACAGCACAATGAGCAGTACTTC	CASSVKGQHNEQYF
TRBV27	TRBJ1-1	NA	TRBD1	TGTGCCAGCAGTTTTGGTAGGGGGCGGTGGACTGAAGCTTTCTTT	CASSFGRGRWTEAFF
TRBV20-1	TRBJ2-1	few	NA	TGCAGTGCTACCCCGGGAGTACGCCTCTCCTACAATGAGCAGTTCTTC	CSATPGVRLSYNEQFF
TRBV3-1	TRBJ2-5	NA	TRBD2	TGTGCCAGCAGCCAAGACAGGACTAGCGGGAGTCAAGAGACCCAGTACTTC	CASSQDRTSGSQETQYF
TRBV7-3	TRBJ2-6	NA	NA	TGTGCCAGCAGCGGGGGCGGTGGTGCCAACGTCCTGACTTTC	CASSGGGGANVLTF
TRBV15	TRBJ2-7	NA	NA	TGTGCCACCAGCAGCGGGGACACACTCTACGAGCAGTACTTC	CATSSGDTLYEQYF
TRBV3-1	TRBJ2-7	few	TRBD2	TGTGCCAGCAGCTGGGGCGGGACTACCTCCTACGAGCAGTACTTC	CASSWGGTTSYEQYF
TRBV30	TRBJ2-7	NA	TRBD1	TGTGCCTGGAGTTCCGGACGGGACAGGGTTTCTAGAGAGCAGTACTTC	CAWSSGRDRVSREQYF
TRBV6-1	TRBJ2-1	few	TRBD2	TGTGCCAGCAGTTCCCCACTAGCGGGACCGTACAATGAGCAGTTCTTC	CASSSPLAGPYNEQFF
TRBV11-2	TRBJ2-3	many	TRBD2	TGTGCCAGCAGCTTCGGAGCGGGGGCTAGCACAGATACGCAGTATTTT	CASSFGAGASTDTQYF
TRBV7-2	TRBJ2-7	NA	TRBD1	TGTGCCAGCAGCCCCCGGGATCCGACAGGGGGAGTAAACGAGCAGTACTTC	CASSPRDPTGGVNEQYF
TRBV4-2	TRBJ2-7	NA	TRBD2	TGTGCCAGCAGCCAATATACTAGCGGGGGGTCCTACGAGCAGTACTTC	CASSQYTSGGSYEQYF
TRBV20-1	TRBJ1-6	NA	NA	TGCAGTGCTAGAGATGGTTCACCCCTCCACTTT	CSARDGSPLHF
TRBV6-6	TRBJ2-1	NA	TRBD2	TGTGCCAGTGATACTAGCGGGAGCCCGTACAATGAGCAGTTCTTC	CASDTSGSPYNEQFF